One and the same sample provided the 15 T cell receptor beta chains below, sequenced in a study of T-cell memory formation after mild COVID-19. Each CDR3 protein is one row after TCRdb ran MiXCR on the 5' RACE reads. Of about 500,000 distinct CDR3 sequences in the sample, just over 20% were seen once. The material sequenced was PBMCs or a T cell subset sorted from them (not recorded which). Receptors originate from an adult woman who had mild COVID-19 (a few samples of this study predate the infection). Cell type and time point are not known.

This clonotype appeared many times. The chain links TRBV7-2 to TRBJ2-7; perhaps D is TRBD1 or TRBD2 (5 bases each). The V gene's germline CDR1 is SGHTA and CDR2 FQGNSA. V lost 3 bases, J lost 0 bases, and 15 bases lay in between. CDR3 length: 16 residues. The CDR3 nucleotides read TGTGCCAGCAGCTTGACGGGACCAGACCTCTCCTACGAGCAGTACTTC. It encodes CASSLTGPDLSYEQYF.

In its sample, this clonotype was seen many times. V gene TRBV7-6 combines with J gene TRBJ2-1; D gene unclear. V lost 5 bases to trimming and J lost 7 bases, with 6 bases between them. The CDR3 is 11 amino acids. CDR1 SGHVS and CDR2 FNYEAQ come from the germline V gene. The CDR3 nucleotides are TGTGCCAGCAGCCTCATGAATGAGCAGTTCTTC. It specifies CASSLMNEQFF.

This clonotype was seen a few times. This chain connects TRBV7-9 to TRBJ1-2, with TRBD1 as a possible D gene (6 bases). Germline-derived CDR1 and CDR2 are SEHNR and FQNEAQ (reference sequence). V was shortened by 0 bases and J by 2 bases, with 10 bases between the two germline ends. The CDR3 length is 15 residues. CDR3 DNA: TGTGCCAGCAGCTTAGCGGGGACAATAAACTATGGCTACACCTTC. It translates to CASSLAGTINYGYTF.

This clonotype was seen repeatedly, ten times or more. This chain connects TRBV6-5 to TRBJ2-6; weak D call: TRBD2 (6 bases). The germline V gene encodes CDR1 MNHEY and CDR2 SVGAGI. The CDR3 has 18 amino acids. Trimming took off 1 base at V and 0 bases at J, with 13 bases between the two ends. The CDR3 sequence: CASSYLGRLDSGANVLTF. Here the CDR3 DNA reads TGTGCCAGCAGTTACTTGGGCAGACTAGACTCTGGGGCCAACGTCCTGACTTTC.

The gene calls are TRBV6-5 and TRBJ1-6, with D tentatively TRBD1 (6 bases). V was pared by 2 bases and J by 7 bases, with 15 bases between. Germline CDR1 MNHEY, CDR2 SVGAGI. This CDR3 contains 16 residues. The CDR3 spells CASSYTGLGGNSPLHF. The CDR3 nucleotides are TGTGCCAGCAGTTACACAGGGTTAGGTGGGAATTCACCCCTCCACTTT.

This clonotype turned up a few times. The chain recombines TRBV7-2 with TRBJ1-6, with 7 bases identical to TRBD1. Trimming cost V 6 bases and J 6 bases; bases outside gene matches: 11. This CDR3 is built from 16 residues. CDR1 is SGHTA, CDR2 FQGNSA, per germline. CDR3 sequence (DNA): TGTGCCAGCAGTCCGACAGGGCAACCCTCTAATTCACCCCTCCACTTT. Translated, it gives CASSPTGQPSNSPLHF.

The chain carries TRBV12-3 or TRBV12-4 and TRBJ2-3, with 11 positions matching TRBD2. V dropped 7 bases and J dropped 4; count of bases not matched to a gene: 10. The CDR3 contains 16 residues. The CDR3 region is CASTPQGTSGADTQYF. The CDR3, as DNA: TGTGCCAGCACCCCACAAGGGACTAGCGGCGCAGATACGCAGTATTTT.

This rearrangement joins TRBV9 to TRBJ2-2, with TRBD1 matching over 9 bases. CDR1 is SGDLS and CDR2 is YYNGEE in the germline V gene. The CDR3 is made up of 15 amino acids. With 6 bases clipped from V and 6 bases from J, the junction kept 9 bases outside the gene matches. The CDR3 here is CASTPGDRDAGELFF. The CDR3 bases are TGTGCCAGCACCCCCGGGGACAGGGACGCCGGGGAGCTGTTTTTT. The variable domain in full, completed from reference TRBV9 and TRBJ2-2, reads DSGVTQTPKHLITATGQRVTLRCSPRSGDLSVYWYQQSLDQGLQFLIQYYNGEERAKGNILERFSAQQFPDLHSELNLSSLELGDSALYFCASTPGDRDAGELFFGEGSRLTVL.

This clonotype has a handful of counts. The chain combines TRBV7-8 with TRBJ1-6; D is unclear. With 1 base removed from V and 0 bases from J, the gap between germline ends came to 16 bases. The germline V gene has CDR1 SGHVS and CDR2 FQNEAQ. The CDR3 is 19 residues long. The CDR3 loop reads CASSLDEVVRSSYNSPLHF. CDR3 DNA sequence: TGTGCCAGCAGCTTAGATGAGGTGGTGCGAAGCTCCTATAATTCACCCCTCCACTTT.

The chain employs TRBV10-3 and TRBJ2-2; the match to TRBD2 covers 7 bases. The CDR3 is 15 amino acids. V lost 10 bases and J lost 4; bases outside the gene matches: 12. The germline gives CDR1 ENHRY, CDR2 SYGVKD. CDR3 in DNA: TGTGCCACCTCAAAAAGGGAGGGGTTCACCGGGGAGCTGTTTTTT. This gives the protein CATSKREGFTGELFF.

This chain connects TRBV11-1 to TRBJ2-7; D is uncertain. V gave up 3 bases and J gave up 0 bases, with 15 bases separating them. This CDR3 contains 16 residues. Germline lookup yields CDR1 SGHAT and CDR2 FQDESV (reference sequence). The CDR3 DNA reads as TGTGCCAGCAGCTTCCACCCGGACGTTTCCTCCTACGAGCAGTACTTC. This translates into CASSFHPDVSSYEQYF.

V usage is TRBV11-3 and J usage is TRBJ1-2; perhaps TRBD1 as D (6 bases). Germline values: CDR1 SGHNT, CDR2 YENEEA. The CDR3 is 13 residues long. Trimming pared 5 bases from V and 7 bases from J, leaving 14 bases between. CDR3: CASSLQGIGGYTF. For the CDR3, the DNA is TGTGCCAGCAGCCTTCAGGGGATCGGTGGCTACACCTTC.

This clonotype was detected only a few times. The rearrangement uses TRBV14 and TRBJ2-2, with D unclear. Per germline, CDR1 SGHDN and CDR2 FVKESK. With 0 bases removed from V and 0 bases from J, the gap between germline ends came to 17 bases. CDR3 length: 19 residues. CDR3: CASSQDPASYLSNTGELFF. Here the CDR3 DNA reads TGTGCCAGCAGCCAAGATCCGGCCTCCTACCTCTCGAACACCGGGGAGCTGTTTTTT.

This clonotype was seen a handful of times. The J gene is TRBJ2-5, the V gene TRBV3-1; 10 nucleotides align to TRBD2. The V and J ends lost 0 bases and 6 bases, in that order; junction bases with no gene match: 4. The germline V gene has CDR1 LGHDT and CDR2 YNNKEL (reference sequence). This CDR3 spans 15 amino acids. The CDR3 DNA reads TGTGCCAGCAGCCAAGAAGCGGGGGGGCTGAAGACCCAGTACTTC. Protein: CASSQEAGGLKTQYF.

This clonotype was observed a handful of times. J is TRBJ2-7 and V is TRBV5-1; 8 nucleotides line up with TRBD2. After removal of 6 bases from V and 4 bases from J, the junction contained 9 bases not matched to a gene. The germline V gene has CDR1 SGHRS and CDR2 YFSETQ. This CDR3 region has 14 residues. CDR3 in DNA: TGCGCCAGCACCCCGTCGGGAGGGAGGTACGAGCAGTACTTC. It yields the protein CASTPSGGRYEQYF.